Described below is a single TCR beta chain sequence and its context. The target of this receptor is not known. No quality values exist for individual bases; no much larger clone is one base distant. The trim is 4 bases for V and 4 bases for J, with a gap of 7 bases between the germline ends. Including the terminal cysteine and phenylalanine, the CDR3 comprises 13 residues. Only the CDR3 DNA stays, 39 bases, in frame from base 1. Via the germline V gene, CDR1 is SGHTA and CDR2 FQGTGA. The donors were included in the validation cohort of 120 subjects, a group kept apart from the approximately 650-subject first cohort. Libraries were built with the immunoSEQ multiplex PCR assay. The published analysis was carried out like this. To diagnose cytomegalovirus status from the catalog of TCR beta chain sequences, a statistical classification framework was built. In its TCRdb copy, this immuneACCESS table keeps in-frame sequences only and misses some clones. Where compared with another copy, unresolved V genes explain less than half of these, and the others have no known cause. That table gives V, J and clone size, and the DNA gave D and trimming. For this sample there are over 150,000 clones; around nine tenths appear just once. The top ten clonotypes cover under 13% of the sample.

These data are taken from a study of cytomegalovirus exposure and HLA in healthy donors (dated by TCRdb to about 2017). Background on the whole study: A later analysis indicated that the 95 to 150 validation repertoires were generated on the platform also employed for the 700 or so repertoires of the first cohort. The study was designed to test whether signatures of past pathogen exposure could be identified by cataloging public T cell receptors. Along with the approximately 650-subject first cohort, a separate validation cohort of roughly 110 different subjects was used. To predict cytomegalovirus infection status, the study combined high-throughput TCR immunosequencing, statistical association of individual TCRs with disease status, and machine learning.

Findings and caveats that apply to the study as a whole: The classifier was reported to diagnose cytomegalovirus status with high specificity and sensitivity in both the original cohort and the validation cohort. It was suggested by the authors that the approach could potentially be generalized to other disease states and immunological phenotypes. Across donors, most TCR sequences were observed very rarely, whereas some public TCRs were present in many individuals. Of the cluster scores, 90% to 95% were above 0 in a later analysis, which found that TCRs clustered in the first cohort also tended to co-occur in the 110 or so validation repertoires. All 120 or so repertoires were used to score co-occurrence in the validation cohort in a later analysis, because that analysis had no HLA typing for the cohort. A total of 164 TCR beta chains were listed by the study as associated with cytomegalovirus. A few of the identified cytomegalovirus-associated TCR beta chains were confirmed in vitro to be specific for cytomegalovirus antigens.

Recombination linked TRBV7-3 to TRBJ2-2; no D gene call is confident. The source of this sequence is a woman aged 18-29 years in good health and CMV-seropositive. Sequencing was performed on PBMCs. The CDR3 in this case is CASSSSLTGELFF. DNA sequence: TGTGCCAGCAGCTCGTCACTCACCGGGGAGCTGTTTTTT.